Below, 11 T cell receptor beta chains from the same sample are listed, as sequenced in a study of T cells after posttransplantation cyclophosphamide. The assay was immunoSEQ multiplex PCR, and TCRdb's table has in-frame clones only and misses some. The profile covers tens of thousands of clones, none occurring a single time. The material sequenced was PBMCs. These receptor sequences come from a woman aged 45-59 years in good health and a related stem cell transplant donor.

This clone was detected a few times. This chain joins TRBV9 and TRBJ2-7, with no clear D. This CDR3 has 14 amino acids. Trimming cost V 0 bases and J 0 bases, with 7 bases left between them. Germline CDR1 and CDR2: SGDLS and YYNGEE. The CDR3 sequence: CASSVGDNSYEQYF. The CDR3 DNA reads TGTGCCAGCAGCGTAGGAGACAACTCCTACGAGCAGTACTTC.

A few counts support this clone. The chain carries TRBV6-1 and TRBJ2-3; no definite D call. Germline CDR1 and CDR2: MNHNS and SASEGT. Trimming pared 1 base from V and 3 bases from J, leaving 8 bases between. CDR3 length equals 14 residues. The CDR3 is CASSEVPETDTQYF. DNA for the CDR3: TGTGCCAGCAGTGAAGTCCCAGAGACAGATACGCAGTATTTT.

This clone appeared many times. V and J are TRBV5-1 and TRBJ2-3, with 13 bases lining up with TRBD2. The CDR3 covers 15 residues. Germline V gene sequence: CDR1 SGHRS, CDR2 YFSETQ. The trim removed 3 bases at V and 4 bases at J, leaving 2 bases unmatched. The DNA for the CDR3 is TGCGCCAGCAGCTATGGACTAGCGGGAGCAGATACGCAGTATTTT. Translating it yields CASSYGLAGADTQYF.

The J gene is TRBJ1-4, the V gene TRBV6-2 or TRBV6-3, with 9 bases identical to TRBD1. The CDR3 totals 18 residues. The junction had 11 bases not matched to a gene; V was cut back by 6 bases and J by 0 bases. Germline V lookup: CDR1 MNHEY, CDR2 SVGEGT. CDR3 nucleotide sequence: TGTGCCAGCAGCCGCCCCGACAGGGGGTCTGCAACTAATGAAAAACTGTTTTTT. Its protein product is CASSRPDRGSATNEKLFF.

In this sample, this clone turned up many times. The J gene is TRBJ1-1, the V gene TRBV5-1, with D maybe TRBD1 (6 bases). The germline gives CDR1 SGHRS, CDR2 YFSETQ. CDR3 length: 15 residues. The V gene lost 0 bases and the J gene lost 0 bases, with 9 bases spanning the gap. The CDR3 region has the DNA TGCGCCAGCAGCTTGGCGGGGGGCCTGAACACTGAAGCTTTCTTT. Translated: CASSLAGGLNTEAFF.

Many counts were recorded for this clone. The chain recombines TRBV5-1 with TRBJ1-2; 9 nucleotides line up with TRBD1. The CDR3 covers 13 residues. J lost 6 bases, V lost 4 bases, and 4 bases had no gene match. The V gene's germline CDR1 is SGHRS and CDR2 YFSETQ. CDR3 region: CASSTGTGHGYTF. The CDR3 DNA is TGCGCCAGCAGCACCGGGACAGGGCATGGCTACACCTTC.

This clone has at least ten counts. V is TRBV27 and J is TRBJ1-2, with 7 bases matching TRBD1. The V and J ends lost 7 bases and 6 bases, in that order; junction bases with no gene match: 8. CDR1 and CDR2 from the germline V gene are MNHEY and SMNVEV (reference sequence). The CDR3 is 13 amino acids. The CDR3 loop is CASKGALSDGYTF. CDR3 nucleotides: TGTGCCAGCAAGGGGGCCCTTAGTGATGGCTACACCTTC.

The table lists this clone with many counts. The rearrangement uses TRBV12-3 or TRBV12-4 and TRBJ1-3, with TRBD1 matching over 7 bases. V lost 6 bases to trimming and J lost 3 bases; unmatched junction nucleotides: 5. The CDR3 sequence is 14 residues long. CDR3 in amino acids: CASRPTGVGNTIYF. The DNA for the CDR3 is TGTGCCAGCAGGCCAACAGGGGTTGGAAACACCATATATTTT.

The sample holds many counts of this clone. The chain carries TRBV2 and TRBJ1-1; D may be TRBD1 (6 bases). Trimming pared 6 bases from V and 1 base from J, leaving 9 bases between. This CDR3 is built from 13 residues. Germline values: CDR1 SNHLY, CDR2 FYNNEI. CDR3 sequence (DNA): TGTGCCAGCAGGGTACAGGGGAACACTGAAGCTTTCTTT. Translating it yields CASRVQGNTEAFF.

The chain links TRBV15 to TRBJ2-1; 7 nucleotides align to TRBD1. V was clipped by 0 bases and J by 6 bases; unmatched bases: 11. CDR1 LNHNV and CDR2 YYDKDF come from the germline V gene (reference sequence). This CDR3 has 17 residues. The CDR3 here is CATSRDRTGTATNEQFF. CDR3 DNA sequence: TGTGCCACCAGCAGAGACAGAACCGGGACAGCTACCAATGAGCAGTTCTTC.

The rearrangement uses TRBV30 and TRBJ1-2, with a possible D match to TRBD1 (6 bases). The CDR3 sequence is 14 residues long. Germline V CDR1 and CDR2: GTSNPN, SVGIG (reference sequence). With 0 bases removed from V and 8 bases from J, the gap between germline ends came to 16 bases. The chain's CDR3 is CAWSVRTGGLGYTF. CDR3 nucleotide sequence: TGTGCCTGGAGTGTAAGAACGGGGGGCTTAGGCTACACCTTC.